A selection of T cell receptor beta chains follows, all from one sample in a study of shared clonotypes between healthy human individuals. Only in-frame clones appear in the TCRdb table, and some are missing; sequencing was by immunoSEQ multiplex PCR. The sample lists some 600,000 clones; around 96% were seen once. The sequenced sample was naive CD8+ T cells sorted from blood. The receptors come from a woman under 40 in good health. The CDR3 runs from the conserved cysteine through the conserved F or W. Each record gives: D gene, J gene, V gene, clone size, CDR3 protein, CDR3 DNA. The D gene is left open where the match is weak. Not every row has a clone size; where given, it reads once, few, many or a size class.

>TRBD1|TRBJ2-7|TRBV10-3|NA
CASRDSYEQYF
TGTGCCAGCCGGGACAGCTACGAGCAGTACTTC
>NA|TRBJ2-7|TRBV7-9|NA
CASSAGQGSYEQYF
TGTGCCAGCAGCGCGGGACAAGGATCCTACGAGCAGTACTTC
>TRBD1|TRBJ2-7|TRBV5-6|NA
CASSSLQGIYHEQYF
TGTGCCAGCAGCTCGTTACAGGGGATCTACCACGAGCAGTACTTC
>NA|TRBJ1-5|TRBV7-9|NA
CASSLGGLPQHF
TGTGCCAGCAGCCTTGGGGGACTGCCCCAGCATTTT
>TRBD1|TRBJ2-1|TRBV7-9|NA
CASSTPRTGGNHNEQFF
TGTGCCAGCAGCACTCCCCGAACAGGGGGCAACCACAATGAGCAGTTCTTC
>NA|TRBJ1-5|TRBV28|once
CASSSVISNQPQHF
TGTGCCAGCAGTTCGGTAATTAGCAATCAGCCCCAGCATTTT
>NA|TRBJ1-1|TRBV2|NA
CASTPTKSNTEAFF
TGTGCCAGCACCCCGACGAAGTCGAACACTGAAGCTTTCTTT
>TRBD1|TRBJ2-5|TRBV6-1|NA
CASSAGQGPRETQYF
TGTGCCAGCAGTGCGGGACAGGGGCCACGAGAGACCCAGTACTTC
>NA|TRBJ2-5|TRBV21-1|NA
CASSKGISSGARQETQYF
TGTGCCAGCAGCAAAGGCATTTCTTCAGGGGCCAGACAAGAGACCCAGTACTTC
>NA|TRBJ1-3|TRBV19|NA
CATRTDSGNTIYF
TGTGCCACCCGAACGGACTCTGGAAACACCATATATTTT
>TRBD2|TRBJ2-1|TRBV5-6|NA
CASSGAGEGYNEQFF
TGTGCCAGCTCCGGGGCGGGAGAGGGATACAATGAGCAGTTCTTC
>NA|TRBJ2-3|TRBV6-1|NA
CASSPGGGDTDTQYF
TGTGCCAGCAGCCCGGGGGGCGGGGACACAGATACGCAGTATTTT
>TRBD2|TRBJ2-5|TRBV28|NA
CASSLSGLAGDTQYF
TGTGCCAGCAGTTTATCGGGACTAGCGGGAGATACCCAGTACTTC
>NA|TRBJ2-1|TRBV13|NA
CASSIEDRSYNEQFF
TGTGCCAGCAGTATTGAGGATAGATCCTACAATGAGCAGTTCTTC
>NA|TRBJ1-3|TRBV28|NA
CASSLSGVSGNTIYF
TGTGCCAGCAGTTTATCCGGGGTTTCTGGAAACACCATATATTTT
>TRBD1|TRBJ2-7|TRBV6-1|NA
CASSEAPGQYFYEQYF
TGTGCCAGCAGTGAAGCCCCGGGACAGTACTTCTACGAGCAGTACTTC
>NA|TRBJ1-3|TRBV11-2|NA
CASSPRGNTIYF
TGTGCCAGCAGCCCTCGGGGAAACACCATATATTTT
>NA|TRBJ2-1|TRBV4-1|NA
CASSQVSRSSYNEQFF
TGCGCCAGCAGCCAAGTGAGCAGGAGCTCCTACAATGAGCAGTTCTTC
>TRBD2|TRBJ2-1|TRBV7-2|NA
CASSFTAGGYNEQFF
TGTGCCAGCAGCTTCACAGCGGGAGGGTACAATGAGCAGTTCTTC
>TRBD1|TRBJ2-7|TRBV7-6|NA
CASSLGAGTGSYEQYF
TGTGCCAGCAGCTTAGGGGCCGGGACAGGGTCCTACGAGCAGTACTTC
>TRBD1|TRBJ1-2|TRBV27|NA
CASRGQGFNYGYTF
TGTGCCAGCAGGGGACAGGGATTTAACTATGGCTACACCTTC
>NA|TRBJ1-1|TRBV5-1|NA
CASSFRGQNTEAFF
TGCGCCAGCAGCTTTCGGGGGCAGAACACTGAAGCTTTCTTT